Each of the 29 T cell receptor beta chains below was sequenced from the same sample in a study of T cell repertoires in cytomegalovirus infection. MiXCR, applied by TCRdb to the reads, yields one record per CDR3 protein. Counted here are under 200,000 distinct CDR3 sequences, approximately 9.6% occurring once; the ten biggest clones make up approximately 4.2%. The sample consisted of PBMCs. These receptors were collected from a human donor in good health (CMV status not recorded). Some clones in this sample may be carry-over from other donors' samples.

The chain carries TRBV10-3 and TRBJ2-1; 15 bases agree with TRBD2. The CDR3 is made up of 13 amino acids. V shed 10 bases and J 10 bases; nucleotides not matched to a gene: 5. Germline V lookup: CDR1 ENHRY, CDR2 SYGVKD. The CDR3 spells CASGGLAGGEQFF. Here the CDR3 DNA reads TGTGCCAGCGGGGGACTAGCGGGAGGCGAGCAGTTCTTC.

This clonotype was found a few times. The chain joins TRBV28 to TRBJ1-2, with D possibly being TRBD1 (5 bases). CDR3 length equals 12 residues. The germline V gene has CDR1 MDHEN and CDR2 SYDVKM. V was trimmed by 5 bases and J by 8 bases, leaving 12 bases between them. CDR3 loop: CASSIQGAGYTF. The CDR3, as DNA: TGTGCCAGCAGTATTCAGGGAGCCGGCTACACCTTC.

This clonotype was counted at least ten times. V is TRBV11-2 and J is TRBJ2-1; D is possibly TRBD2 (6 bases). The germline V and J ends were trimmed by 6 bases and 4 bases, with 13 bases remaining between them. CDR1 is SGHAT, CDR2 FQNNGV, per germline. This CDR3 has 14 residues. The CDR3 bases are TGTGCCAGCAGTCTAACCGGGGGATACAATGAGCAGTTCTTC. Its translation: CASSLTGGYNEQFF. Filled out from reference TRBV11-2 and TRBJ2-1, the complete variable domain reads EAGVAQSPRYKIIEKRQSVAFWCNPISGHATLYWYQQILGQGPKLLIQFQNNGVVDDSQLPKDRFSAERLKGVDSTLKIQPAKLEDSAVYLCASSLTGGYNEQFFGPGTRLTVL.

This clonotype was counted between two and nine times. The J gene is TRBJ2-1, the V gene TRBV6-2 or TRBV6-3, with TRBD2 matching 9 bases. This CDR3 comprises 17 residues. Germline assignment: CDR1 MNHEY and CDR2 SVGEGT. J gave up 9 bases and V 2 bases, and 14 bases lay outside the gene matches. In nucleotides, the CDR3 is TGTGCCAGCAGTTACATTTGGCGGGAGGGCCCATCATTTGAGCAGTTCTTC. This translates into CASSYIWREGPSFEQFF.

The chain uses TRBV19 and TRBJ2-3; D is undetermined. Germline V gives CDR1 LNHDA, CDR2 SQIVND (reference sequence). Trimming took off 3 bases at V and 2 bases at J, with 9 bases between the two ends. The CDR3 length is 14 residues. The CDR3 loop is CASSIYQPTDTQYF. The CDR3 nucleotides are TGTGCCAGTAGTATCTACCAACCCACAGATACGCAGTATTTT.

V usage is TRBV5-1 and J usage is TRBJ2-5; D gene uncertain. The ends were cut back, 2 bases at V and 4 bases at J, with 9 bases in the middle. The CDR3 spans 13 residues. CDR1 and CDR2 (germline): SGHRS, YFSETQ. CDR3 sequence reads: CASSFSGSETQYF. CDR3 coding DNA: TGCGCCAGCAGCTTTTCTGGATCAGAGACCCAGTACTTC.

This clonotype was detected a few times. The gene calls are TRBV7-2 and TRBJ1-1, with D possibly matching TRBD1 (6 bases). Trimming left V 5 bases short and J 5 bases short, with 15 bases between. This CDR3 spans 14 amino acids. Per the germline V gene, CDR1 is SGHTA and CDR2 is FQGNSA. The CDR3 region is CASSKGGVSTEAFF. The CDR3, as DNA: TGTGCCAGCAGCAAAGGGGGGGTTAGTACTGAAGCTTTCTTT.

This clonotype was found many times. The V and J genes are TRBV27 and TRBJ2-2; D is possibly TRBD2 (6 bases). CDR1 MNHEY and CDR2 SMNVEV come from the germline V gene (reference sequence). Trimming left V 3 bases short and J 1 base short, with 12 bases between. This CDR3 has 16 residues. The CDR3 sequence is CASSLFGSVNTGELFF. DNA of the CDR3: TGTGCCAGCAGTTTGTTCGGGAGTGTGAACACCGGGGAGCTGTTTTTT.

This clonotype was counted a few times. V and J are TRBV4-3 and TRBJ2-1; tentative D call: TRBD1 (6 bases). Germline V gene lookup returns CDR1 LGHNA and CDR2 YSLEER. This CDR3 is built from 17 residues. V lost 1 base and J 4 bases, leaving 17 bases between the germline ends. The CDR3 region is CASSQGSGQKDYNEQFF. As DNA, the CDR3 is TGCGCCAGCAGCCAAGGTTCCGGACAGAAAGATTACAATGAGCAGTTCTTC.

This clonotype was recorded many times. This chain joins TRBV12-3 or TRBV12-4 and TRBJ1-1; perhaps TRBD1 as D (6 bases). Trimming cost V 5 bases and J 2 bases, with 9 bases left between them. The CDR3 consists of 13 residues. CDR3 DNA: TGTGCCAGCAGTCGGGACACCAACACTGAAGCTTTCTTT. It encodes CASSRDTNTEAFF.

This clonotype was recorded at least ten times. The chain employs TRBV12-3 or TRBV12-4 and TRBJ2-3; D not certain. The V end was cut by 3 bases, the J end by 7 bases, with 20 bases between. The CDR3 length is 16 residues. In DNA, the CDR3 is TGTGCCAGCAGTTTCTCGGCGGTGGCCCTTCCAAATACGCAGTATTTT. This codes for CASSFSAVALPNTQYF.

The genes are TRBV28 and TRBJ1-2; 12 bases line up with TRBD1. Trimming cost V 5 bases and J 3 bases; bases outside gene matches: 7. This CDR3 has 16 amino acids. Per germline, CDR1 MDHEN and CDR2 SYDVKM. DNA of the CDR3: TGTGCCAGCAGTCGACCCGGGACAGGGGGCTACTATGGCTACACCTTC. This translates into CASSRPGTGGYYGYTF.

This clonotype was counted a few times. This chain uses TRBV6-6 with TRBJ1-2, with 9 bases identical to TRBD1. With 5 bases clipped from V and 7 bases from J, the junction kept 2 bases outside the gene matches. Per the germline V gene, CDR1 is MNHNY and CDR2 is SVGAGI (reference sequence). There are 12 residues in the CDR3. The CDR3 loop reads CASSGTGIGYTF. For the CDR3, the DNA is TGTGCCAGCAGTGGGACAGGGATTGGCTACACCTTC.

This clonotype turned up a few times. The CDR3 DNA reads as TGTGCCATCAGTGAGTCGGACAGGAGGGAAAAACTGTTTTTT. Translation gives CAISESDRREKLFF. This sequence joins TRBV10-3 and TRBJ1-4; TRBD1 aligns across 7 bases. Germline V gene data show CDR1 as ENHRY and CDR2 as SYGVKD. Unmatched junction bases numbered 3, after V lost 0 bases and J lost 8 bases. CDR3 length equals 14 residues.

This clonotype occurred many times. This chain links TRBV6-5 with TRBJ2-7, with a possible D match to TRBD2 (5 bases). CDR1 MNHEY and CDR2 SVGAGI come from the germline V gene. Trimming pared 4 bases from V and 3 bases from J, leaving 13 bases between. This CDR3 comprises 14 residues. As DNA, the CDR3 is TGTGCCAGCAGTTTTCAGTCCCGGGGCTACGAGCAGTACTTC. As protein: CASSFQSRGYEQYF.

This clonotype was counted ten times or more. V usage is TRBV7-8 and J usage is TRBJ1-1, with unresolved D. CDR3 length: 13 residues. Between the trimmed V and J ends, which lost 1 base and 4 bases, there was a span of 7 bases. CDR1 is SGHVS, CDR2 FQNEAQ, per germline. The CDR3 region is CASSLDDSTEAFF. CDR3 DNA sequence: TGTGCCAGCAGCTTAGATGATAGCACTGAAGCTTTCTTT.

At least ten counts were recorded for this clonotype. The rearrangement links TRBV5-1 to TRBJ1-1, with D unclear. CDR3 size: 13 residues. In germline, CDR1 is SGHRS, CDR2 YFSETQ. The ends were cut back, 4 bases at V and 7 bases at J, with 14 bases in the middle. The CDR3 protein is CASSPAMSGEAFF. For the CDR3, the DNA is TGCGCCAGCAGCCCGGCTATGAGTGGTGAAGCTTTCTTT.

The sample holds many counts of this clonotype. J is TRBJ2-1 and V is TRBV4-2; D unresolved. Germline CDR1 and CDR2: LGHNA and YNFKEQ. V gave up 1 base and J gave up 4 bases, with 17 bases separating them. The CDR3 runs to 17 residues. The CDR3 here is CASSQAFVQASYNEQFF. Written as DNA, the CDR3 is TGTGCCAGCAGCCAAGCTTTCGTGCAGGCCTCGTACAATGAGCAGTTCTTC.

The chain recombines TRBV19 with TRBJ2-2; D gene uncertain. V was clipped by 7 bases and J by 1 base, with 10 bases between them. Germline V lookup: CDR1 LNHDA, CDR2 SQIVND (reference sequence). This CDR3 spans 14 amino acids. In DNA form, the CDR3 reads TGTGCCAGTAATCATAACGGGAACACCGGGGAGCTGTTTTTT. Translation gives CASNHNGNTGELFF.

This clonotype was seen at least ten times. V usage is TRBV6-6 and J usage is TRBJ1-5; possibly TRBD1 for D (6 bases). The CDR3 consists of 14 residues. Trimming shortened V by 1 base and J by 7 bases, and 11 bases separated the two germline ends. Germline V lookup: CDR1 MNHNY, CDR2 SVGAGI (reference sequence). CDR3 DNA sequence: TGTGCCAGCAGTTACTACAGGGAAATACAGCCCCAGCATTTT. Translated: CASSYYREIQPQHF.

This clonotype was counted a few times. The genes are TRBV28 and TRBJ2-3, with D unresolved. Germline V gene data show CDR1 as MDHEN and CDR2 as SYDVKM. This CDR3 is 14 amino acids long. Trimming left V 5 bases short and J 0 bases short, with 9 bases between. The DNA of the CDR3 is TGTGCCAGCAGTGGTCCCGGCAGCACAGATACGCAGTATTTT. Its translation: CASSGPGSTDTQYF. Combining the CDR3 with reference TRBV28 and TRBJ2-3 gives the whole variable domain DVKVTQSSRYLVKRTGEKVFLECVQDMDHENMFWYRQDPGLGLRLIYFSYDVKMKEKGDIPEGYSVSREKKERFSLILESASTNQTSMYLCASSGPGSTDTQYFGPGTRLTVL.

This clonotype was detected many times. The J gene is TRBJ2-3, the V gene TRBV20-1, with a tentative D call TRBD1 (5 bases). V was trimmed by 1 base and J by 2 bases, leaving 13 bases between them. The CDR3 has 15 residues. Looked up from germline, CDR1 is DFQATT and CDR2 is SNEGSKA (reference sequence). The CDR3 nucleotides are TGCAGTGCTAGAGTCCTAGGGGTAAACACAGATACGCAGTATTTT. Residues: CSARVLGVNTDTQYF.

This clonotype occurred many times. J is TRBJ2-3 and V is TRBV7-2, with 7 bases aligning to TRBD2. CDR3 length: 13 residues. In germline, CDR1 is SGHTA, CDR2 FQGNSA. V dropped 9 bases and J dropped 2; count of bases not matched to a gene: 5. CDR3 protein: CARGAGNTDTQYF. CDR3 nucleotides: TGTGCCAGGGGAGCGGGGAACACAGATACGCAGTATTTT. Looking up the rest from reference TRBV7-2 and TRBJ2-3 gives the full variable domain: GAGVSQSPSNKVTEKGKDVELRCDPISGHTALYWYRQSLGQGLEFLIYFQGNSAPDKSGLPSDRFSAERTGGSVSTLTIQRTQQEDSAVYLCARGAGNTDTQYFGPGTRLTVL.

This clonotype was counted many times. The CDR3 DNA sequence: TGTGCCAGCAGCTTAGCCGCGACAGGGAACTATGGCTACACCTTC. Translation: CASSLAATGNYGYTF. The rearrangement uses TRBV7-8 and TRBJ1-2; TRBD1 matches 7 bases. The CDR3 sequence is 15 residues long. J was trimmed by 2 bases and V by 0 bases; bases with no gene match: 3. Germline CDR1 reads SGHVS; CDR2 reads FQNEAQ.

This clonotype was picked up a small number of times. The genes are TRBV20-1 and TRBJ2-3; D gene ambiguous. The CDR3 sequence is 11 residues long. V lost 1 base to trimming and J lost 4 bases, with 3 bases between them. Germline assignment: CDR1 DFQATT and CDR2 SNEGSKA (reference sequence). The CDR3 region is CSARVADTQYF. CDR3 DNA sequence: TGCAGTGCTAGAGTGGCAGATACGCAGTATTTT.

This clonotype was observed many times. The chain uses TRBV7-9 and TRBJ1-4; D might be TRBD1 (5 bases). CDR1 is SEHNR, CDR2 FQNEAQ, per germline (reference sequence). Trimming left V 1 base short and J 6 bases short, with 12 bases between. The length of the CDR3 is 15 residues. This CDR3 is CASSLGVGTDEKLFF. The DNA for the CDR3 is TGTGCCAGCAGCTTAGGTGTTGGGACGGATGAAAAACTGTTTTTT. Combining the CDR3 with reference TRBV7-9 and TRBJ1-4 gives the whole variable domain DTGVSQNPRHKITKRGQNVTFRCDPISEHNRLYWYRQTLGQGPEFLTYFQNEAQLEKSRLLSDRFSAERPKGSFSTLEIQRTEQGDSAMYLCASSLGVGTDEKLFFGSGTQLSVL.

In its sample, this clonotype was seen many times. The chain uses TRBV28 and TRBJ1-5, with D unclear. V was shortened by 5 bases and J by 1 base, with 9 bases between the two germline ends. CDR3 length: 14 amino acids. Germline V gene data show CDR1 as MDHEN and CDR2 as SYDVKM. Here the CDR3 reads CASSPVHSNQPQHF. CDR3 sequence (DNA): TGTGCCAGCAGTCCCGTGCACAGCAATCAGCCCCAGCATTTT. Filled out from reference TRBV28 and TRBJ1-5, the complete variable domain reads DVKVTQSSRYLVKRTGEKVFLECVQDMDHENMFWYRQDPGLGLRLIYFSYDVKMKEKGDIPEGYSVSREKKERFSLILESASTNQTSMYLCASSPVHSNQPQHFGDGTRLSIL.

This clonotype appeared many times. V gene TRBV7-9 combines with J gene TRBJ1-2; D gene unclear. V lost 3 bases to trimming and J lost 6 bases, with 2 bases between them. This CDR3 comprises 10 residues. Germline V gives CDR1 SEHNR, CDR2 FQNEAQ (reference sequence). CDR3 nucleotides: TGTGCCAGCAGCTTTGATGGCTACACCTTC. It translates to CASSFDGYTF.

This clonotype was detected ten times or more. The rearrangement joins TRBV28 to TRBJ1-5; tentative D call: TRBD1 (6 bases). Germline lookup yields CDR1 MDHEN and CDR2 SYDVKM. Trimming took 6 bases from V and 7 from J, leaving 40 bases between them. The CDR3 contains 22 residues. The CDR3 DNA follows: TGTGCCAGCAGGCCCCTGATCCTTTACAGTAATAAAAATCCGGCGGGGGCCCAGCCCCAGCATTTT. Amino acid sequence: CASRPLILYSNKNPAGAQPQHF.